This T cell receptor (beta chain) was observed in a study of persistence of HIV-infected CD4 T cells. Study at large: Blood samples, up to 180 mL, came from multiple time points, except two leukapheresis donors sampled once. The study's findings and limits: Degenerate expanded CDR3beta sequences were enriched among CMV- and Gag-responding cells. Compared with CD3/CD28-stimulated cells, CMV- and Gag-responding cells showed lower TCRbeta richness.

With 0 bases removed from V and 7 bases from J, the gap between germline ends came to 13 bases. CDR3 length equals 16 residues. Germline loops: CDR1 SGHDN, CDR2 FVKESK. The immunoSEQ assay was version 4, run in survey mode. Measured with immunoSEQ multiplex PCR; TCRdb has only the in-frame clones, and not every one. The sample lists roughly 41,000 clones; less than 90% were seen once. Cells were stimulated with CMV-infected fibroblast lysates at approximately 10 ug/mL. CD40L-negative CD69-negative CD45RO-high memory CD4+ T cells were sorted as populations depleted of antigen-responding cells. Donors had CD4+ T cell counts above 400 cells/uL and were CMV-seropositive. A remark on this clone: What it recognizes is unknown.

The specimen comprised CD4+ T cells sorted from PBMCs after approximately 19-hour stimulation, sampled from a patient who received antiretroviral therapy. This rearrangement joins TRBV14 to TRBJ1-6, with D possibly being TRBD1 (6 bases). The TCR originated in an adult man with HIV who was CMV-seropositive. CDR3 in amino acids: CASSQERGGPNSPLHF. The CDR3, as DNA: TGTGCCAGCAGCCAAGAGAGGGGGGGGCCCAATTCACCCCTCCACTTT.